The 14 T cell receptor beta chains below all came from one sample that was sequenced in a study of cytomegalovirus exposure and HLA in healthy donors. The PCR had 60 Vbeta and 13 Jbeta primers. Sequencing was performed with immunoSEQ multiplex PCR; in TCRdb, only in-frame clones are kept and a portion is missing. The data contain 180,000 or so clones, 70% to 85% of them singletons. Sequences were obtained from PBMCs. The receptor source for this set is a boy younger than 10 in good health and CMV-seronegative.

The V gene is TRBV5-6, the J gene TRBJ1-6, with D perhaps matching TRBD1 (5 bases). V was cut by 4 bases and J by 0 bases, with 11 bases left in between. This CDR3 is built from 16 residues. Germline V gives CDR1 SGHDT, CDR2 YYEEEE. The CDR3 here is CASSPQGSSYNSPLHF. Written as DNA, the CDR3 is TGTGCCAGCAGCCCCCAGGGTAGCTCCTATAATTCACCCCTCCACTTT.

The chain uses TRBV7-3 and TRBJ2-7; 7 bases line up with TRBD1. J gave up 0 bases and V 4 bases, and 3 bases lay outside the gene matches. Per germline, CDR1 SGHTA and CDR2 FQGTGA. The length of the CDR3 is 14 residues. The CDR3 DNA follows: TGTGCCAGCAGCTCCACAGGGGACTCCTACGAGCAGTACTTC. This encodes CASSSTGDSYEQYF. The full variable domain, rest sourced from reference TRBV7-3 and TRBJ2-7, is GAGVSQTPSNKVTEKGKYVELRCDPISGHTALYWYRQSLGQGPEFLIYFQGTGAADDSGLPNDRFFAVRPEGSVSTLKIQRTERGDSAVYLCASSSTGDSYEQYFGPGTRLTVT.

This chain joins TRBV5-1 and TRBJ1-1; the D gene is possibly TRBD1 (6 bases). Germline V CDR1 and CDR2: SGHRS, YFSETQ. Trimming took 1 base from V and 0 from J, leaving 13 bases between them. This CDR3 is built from 16 residues. CDR3 sequence reads: CASSLSGETMNTEAFF. The CDR3 nucleotides read TGCGCCAGCAGCTTGTCAGGGGAAACTATGAACACTGAAGCTTTCTTT. Full variable domain (outside the CDR3, taken from reference TRBV5-1 and TRBJ1-1): KAGVTQTPRYLIKTRGQQVTLSCSPISGHRSVSWYQQTPGQGLQFLFEYFSETQRNKGNFPGRFSGRQFSNSRSEMNVSTLELGDSALYLCASSLSGETMNTEAFFGQGTRLTVV.

This chain links TRBV10-3 with TRBJ2-1; 11 bases agree with TRBD2. Germline V gene lookup returns CDR1 ENHRY and CDR2 SYGVKD. Trimming cost V 4 bases and J 7 bases; bases outside gene matches: 0. The CDR3 consists of 13 residues. CDR3 protein: CAISGTSGNEQFF. For the CDR3, the DNA is TGTGCCATCAGTGGGACTAGCGGGAATGAGCAGTTCTTC.

The chain carries TRBV7-2 and TRBJ2-7, with TRBD2 identical over 10 bases. Germline V lookup: CDR1 SGHTA, CDR2 FQGNSA. The junction had 10 bases not matched to a gene; V was cut back by 8 bases and J by 6 bases. This CDR3 has 14 residues. Written as DNA, the CDR3 is TGTGCCAGCGGTCGACTAGCGGGTGGATTCGAGCAGTACTTC. Translating gives CASGRLAGGFEQYF.

The V gene is TRBV5-4, the J gene TRBJ2-4, with TRBD1 identical over 11 bases. Germline assignment: CDR1 SGHNT and CDR2 YYREEE (reference sequence). CDR3 length equals 17 residues. Trimming at V came to 5 bases and at J to 3 bases, leaving 10 bases not matched to a gene. CDR3 DNA sequence: TGTGCCAGCAGTCGGGACAGGGGGAGTGTTGGCAAAAACATTCAGTACTTC. Translated, it gives CASSRDRGSVGKNIQYF.

The chain uses TRBV6-4 and TRBJ2-3; TRBD2 agrees at 13 bases. Germline V CDR1 and CDR2: MRHNA, SNTAGT. The CDR3 totals 15 residues. V shed 6 bases and J 4 bases; nucleotides not matched to a gene: 4. This chain's CDR3 is CASSLGLAGSDTQYF. CDR3 DNA sequence: TGTGCCAGCAGCCTGGGACTAGCGGGATCAGATACGCAGTATTTT.

The CDR3 spells CASGLVSARGGNQPQHF. The CDR3 DNA reads TGTGCTAGTGGTTTGGTTAGTGCCAGGGGCGGCAATCAGCCCCAGCATTTT. The chain couples TRBV12-5 to TRBJ1-5, with D possibly being TRBD1 (6 bases). CDR1 and CDR2 (germline): LGHNT, FRNRAP. V lost 0 bases, J lost 2 bases, and 14 bases lay in between. The CDR3 is 17 amino acids. The whole variable domain, filled in from reference TRBV12-5 and TRBJ1-5, reads DARVTQTPRHKVTEMGQEVTMRCQPILGHNTVFWYRQTMMQGLELLAYFRNRAPLDDSGMPKDRFSAEMPDATLATLKIQPSEPRDSAVYFCASGLVSARGGNQPQHFGDGTRLSIL.

This clone was found a few times. J is TRBJ2-7 and V is TRBV2, with D hard to call. From germline, CDR1 is SNHLY and CDR2 FYNNEI. CDR3 length: 11 amino acids. Between the trimmed V and J ends, which lost 7 bases and 1 base, there was a span of 5 bases. CDR3 DNA: TGTGCCAGCACCGGGTCCTACGAGCAGTACTTC. Encoded protein: CASTGSYEQYF.

DNA for the CDR3: TGTGCCAGTAGCCCACCCGGGACAGACAGTCCACCCCTCCACTTT. Translation: CASSPPGTDSPPLHF. The rearrangement links TRBV19 to TRBJ1-6; TRBD1 agrees at 7 bases. The V segment lost 6 bases and the J segment 11 bases; nucleotides outside the gene matches: 13. This CDR3 contains 15 residues. Germline values: CDR1 LNHDA, CDR2 SQIVND (reference sequence).

This chain uses TRBV6-5 with TRBJ1-2, with a tentative D call TRBD1 (6 bases). This CDR3 is 13 amino acids long. Germline CDR1 is MNHEY and CDR2 is SVGAGI. The V end was cut by 5 bases, the J end by 4 bases, with 11 bases between. CDR3 DNA sequence: TGTGCCAGCAGTCCGACAGGTATCTATGGCTACACCTTC. Protein sequence: CASSPTGIYGYTF.

The V and J genes are TRBV5-1 and TRBJ1-2, with D possibly being TRBD1 (6 bases). CDR1 is SGHRS, CDR2 YFSETQ, per germline. This CDR3 has 13 residues. Trimming removed 2 bases at V and 7 bases at J, with 12 bases between. The CDR3 bases are TGCGCCAGCAGCTTTCGATCAGGGGCTGGCTACACCTTC. Amino acid sequence: CASSFRSGAGYTF.

The J gene is TRBJ2-1, the V gene TRBV7-2, with 7 bases matching TRBD2. This CDR3 is 17 amino acids long. J was trimmed by 1 base and V by 2 bases; bases with no gene match: 8. Germline CDR1 reads SGHTA; CDR2 reads FQGNSA. The CDR3 sequence: CASSLRRPAGSYNEQFF. CDR3 nucleotides: TGTGCCAGCAGCTTACGCCGGCCAGCGGGGTCCTACAATGAGCAGTTCTTC.

The J gene is TRBJ2-5, the V gene TRBV18; the D gene is possibly TRBD2 (6 bases). Germline CDR1 KGHSH, CDR2 LQKENI. V lost 2 bases and J 5 bases, leaving 12 bases between the germline ends. The CDR3 runs to 14 residues. The CDR3 nucleotides read TGTGCCAGCTCACCATCCCCCCGGGGGGAGACCCAGTACTTC. Residues: CASSPSPRGETQYF.